This T cell receptor (beta chain) emerged from a study of blood T cells in healthy people across ages (dated by TCRdb to about 2015). At the level of the whole study: In model experiments, template switching captured about one uniquely barcoded TCR beta cDNA molecule for every two T cells. Donors of different ages were randomly distributed across sequencing lanes to avoid experimental bias. The donors were split into four age groups: young (average 16 years), middle-aged (roughly 39), aged (62) and long-lived (under 90). Age-related changes in TCR beta repertoire diversity were measured in the study by deep sequencing normalized with unique cDNA molecular identifiers. Two additional independent replicas of 1 million unique cDNA reads from the same blood draw were analyzed for two donors (one aged 18 to 29 and one aged 80 or older).

In regard to this clonotype: Its antigen specificity is not known. Qualities for individual bases were not recorded, and no much larger clone is one base off.

Per the germline V gene (reference sequence), DFQATT is the CDR1 and SNEGSKA is the CDR2. The CDR3 contains 12 residues, cysteine and phenylalanine counted. The DNA shown is the 36-base CDR3, in frame from base 1. Systemically healthy Caucasian individuals from Russia, 39 in total and aged about 6 to 100 years, were included as donors. About 9.6 milliliters of peripheral blood were collected from each donor into EDTA-treated Vacutainer tubes. Ficoll-Paque density-gradient centrifugation was used to isolate PBMCs, with at least 6 million obtained per sample. Total RNA was extracted from PBMCs with Trizol reagent, with at least 5 micrograms obtained per sample. For every donor, an aliquot of PBMCs went through flow cytometry to measure the percentages of naive CD45RAhigh/CD27high T cells. General findings and caveats noted by the study authors: The percentage of naive T cells measured by flow cytometry correlated strongly with observed TCR beta diversity. Compared with the aged group, more naive CD4+ T cells, fewer expanded clones and increased TCR diversity were shown by the long-lived group, suggesting age selection. Bulk unsorted PBMC profiling prevented conclusive comparison of naive and antigen-experienced compartments. As age increased, observed TCR beta diversity per million T cells dropped in a roughly linear way, and a significant reduction was already evident by age approximately 40. Estimates of total diversity based on one million sequenced T cells were considered lower bounds and underestimates. Because donor CMV infection status was unknown, age-related changes in expanded clonotypes were potentially confounded.

Library creation used 5' RACE. Sequenced on an Illumina HiSeq 2500. The second PCR ran for about 7 to 11 cycles and used a J-beta primer mix along with a sample-barcoded 5' primer. Each TCR beta cDNA molecule received a unique molecular identifier from a template-switch 5' adaptor carrying 12 random nucleotides. At least 2.5 million CDR3-containing paired-end reads were obtained from each sample. All of the RNA was converted into first-strand cDNA using the Mint cDNA synthesis kit, with a TRBC-specific oligonucleotide serving as the primer. All cDNA was treated with uracil-DNA glycosylase and then went through a first 18-cycle PCR with the universal primers M1SS and BC2_uni_R. Per the original workflow: Normalization of each sample was performed by random selection of 1 million high-quality reads, each carrying a distinct molecular identifier. Instead of being binned into consensus sequences, reads with shared molecular identifiers were discarded. CDR3 identification, clonotype clustering and error correction used MiTCR with a Q25 quality threshold and the strictest error-elimination algorithm. A nonparametric unseen species model with Euler transformation was used to estimate lower-bound total TCR beta diversity. The public reads were quality trimmed at Q25 with fastp and then assembled into clones with MiXCR by TCRdb, keeping productive beta chains. Each CDR3 protein gets just one entry, which takes the most common genes and DNA from the rows behind it. Clone size and V and J calls follow TCRdb, not the original study. The sample yields 850,000 to 1,300,000 distinct CDR3 sequences; 40% to 55% were counted once. The biggest ten clones account for approximately 17% of the sample.

Sequenced input: blood. The chain couples TRBV20-1 to TRBJ2-5; the D segment cannot be called with confidence. The J call may be wrong; the DNA end is better matched by TRBJ2-7. The TCR originated in a woman aged 55 to 70 in good health. The CDR3 protein is CSARPTRDEQYF. The DNA is TGCAGTGCTAGGCCGACACGGGACGAGCAGTACTTC.